These 25 T cell receptor beta chains were sequenced from one sample in a study of regulatory T cells in long-lasting Graves disease. According to the study, TCR beta libraries were built with iRepertoire HTBI primers and CDR3-region Arm-PCR. TCRdb reprocessed the multiplex PCR reads with MiXCR, giving one entry per CDR3 protein. The table lists 400,000 to 500,000 distinct CDR3 sequences, around a fifth of them singletons. Time point indicated: persistent/refractory GD, antithyroid drugs over 5 years with positive TRAb. RNA isolated from PBMCs was used to make the TCR library. The starting material was peripheral blood mononuclear cells (PBMCs), obtained when the disease was refractory, from a patient treated with antithyroid drugs. All receptors come from a female donor with Graves disease.

This clonotype appeared a few times. The chain recombines TRBV7-9 with TRBJ1-2; no definite D call. The V end was cut by 0 bases, the J end by 2 bases, with 7 bases between. This CDR3 has 14 amino acids. Germline V gives CDR1 SEHNR, CDR2 FQNEAQ (reference sequence). DNA of the CDR3: TGTGCCAGCAGCTTAGCTTCCGCGAACTATGGCTACACCTTC. As protein: CASSLASANYGYTF.

Ten or more counts support this clonotype. The chain has TRBV6-5 and TRBJ1-2; D is undetermined. The V end was cut by 0 bases, the J end by 5 bases, with 16 bases between. CDR1 and CDR2 (germline): MNHEY, SVGAGI. CDR3 length: 16 amino acids. CDR3 sequence reads: CASSYSGTPSEYGYTF. For the CDR3, the DNA is TGTGCCAGCAGTTACTCAGGAACCCCAAGTGAATATGGCTACACCTTC.

This clonotype was observed once. The chain recombines TRBV28 with TRBJ2-1, with TRBD2 identical over 10 bases. CDR1 and CDR2 from the germline V gene are MDHEN and SYDVKM. The CDR3 loop spans 15 amino acids. The V and J ends lost 8 bases and 10 bases, in that order; junction bases with no gene match: 14. The CDR3 here is CASSPGASGSGEQFF. The CDR3, as DNA: TGTGCCAGCTCCCCTGGGGCTAGCGGGAGTGGAGAGCAGTTCTTC.

This clonotype has more than one count but fewer than ten. The rearrangement links TRBV12-3 or TRBV12-4 to TRBJ1-5; a possible D gene is TRBD1 (5 bases). The CDR3 spans 14 residues. The ends were cut back, 3 bases at V and 8 bases at J, with 14 bases in the middle. The DNA for the CDR3 is TGTGCCAGCAGTTTCGCCGGGGCCGGGGAGCCCCAGCATTTT. This translates into CASSFAGAGEPQHF.

The sample holds a few counts of this clonotype. The chain recombines TRBV2 with TRBJ2-3; no firm D call. Germline CDR1 is SNHLY and CDR2 is FYNNEI. CDR3 length: 16 amino acids. Trimming stripped 0 bases from V and 0 bases from J, with 10 bases between. In DNA, the CDR3 is TGTGCCAGCAGTGAAGCGTCTGGCCCTAGCACAGATACGCAGTATTTT. This gives the protein CASSEASGPSTDTQYF. Drawing the rest from reference TRBV2 and TRBJ2-3, the complete variable domain is EPEVTQTPSHQVTQMGQEVILRCVPISNHLYFYWYRQILGQKVEFLVSFYNNEISEKSEIFDDQFSVERPDGSNFTLKIRSTKLEDSAMYFCASSEASGPSTDTQYFGPGTRLTVL.

This clonotype was picked up many times. This rearrangement joins TRBV28 to TRBJ1-2; possibly TRBD1 for D (5 bases). Per germline, CDR1 MDHEN and CDR2 SYDVKM. The CDR3 consists of 14 residues. V shed 5 bases and J shed 3 bases, with 13 bases lying between them. CDR3 region: CASSEPGRDYGYTF. The CDR3 coding sequence is TGTGCCAGCAGTGAGCCAGGGAGGGACTATGGCTACACCTTC.

At least ten counts were recorded for this clonotype. The CDR3 is CASKNNEKLFF. The DNA of the CDR3 is TGTGCCAGCAAAAACAATGAAAAACTGTTTTTT. The V and J genes are TRBV28 and TRBJ1-4; D gene unclear. V dropped 7 bases and J dropped 5 bases, with 5 bases sitting between them. The CDR3 covers 11 residues. Germline V gene sequence: CDR1 MDHEN, CDR2 SYDVKM. Filled out from reference TRBV28 and TRBJ1-4, the complete variable domain reads DVKVTQSSRYLVKRTGEKVFLECVQDMDHENMFWYRQDPGLGLRLIYFSYDVKMKEKGDIPEGYSVSREKKERFSLILESASTNQTSMYLCASKNNEKLFFGSGTQLSVL.

Only a few counts were recorded for this clonotype. V is TRBV28 and J is TRBJ2-3; D is perhaps TRBD1 (5 bases). Germline values: CDR1 MDHEN, CDR2 SYDVKM. The CDR3 has 15 amino acids. The germline V and J ends were trimmed by 2 bases and 1 base, with 10 bases remaining between them. CDR3 amino acids: CASSLTRQRTDTQYF. CDR3 nucleotides: TGTGCCAGCAGTTTAACGAGACAGCGCACAGATACGCAGTATTTT.

In this sample, this clonotype turned up a few times. The V and J genes are TRBV30 and TRBJ1-4; D is uncertain. This CDR3 has 13 residues. Trimming removed 3 bases at V and 3 bases at J, with 8 bases between. Germline-derived CDR1 and CDR2 are GTSNPN and SVGIG (reference sequence). CDR3 sequence reads: CAWSVRANEKLFF. CDR3 in DNA: TGTGCCTGGAGCGTAAGGGCTAATGAAAAACTGTTTTTT.

The chain uses TRBV20-1 and TRBJ2-7; D tentatively reads TRBD1 or TRBD2 (5 bases each). The germline V gene encodes CDR1 DFQATT and CDR2 SNEGSKA (reference sequence). The CDR3 is 15 residues long. V shed 1 base and J shed 1 base, with 14 bases lying between them. The CDR3 DNA sequence: TGCAGTGCTAGAGGGGGCGGGCAGACATCCTACGAGCAGTACTTC. Translating gives CSARGGGQTSYEQYF.

V is TRBV19 and J is TRBJ2-1; 10 bases map to TRBD1. V lost 6 bases, J lost 6 bases, and 8 bases stayed unmatched. The CDR3 contains 15 residues. The germline CDR1 and CDR2 sequences are LNHDA and SQIVND (reference sequence). The CDR3 DNA reads as TGTGCCAGTAGAGGGGGGGGACAGGGGTTCAATGAGCAGTTCTTC. This sequence encodes CASRGGGQGFNEQFF.

Only a few counts were recorded for this clonotype. The gene calls are TRBV20-1 and TRBJ1-4; D not certain. This CDR3 is built from 13 residues. In germline, CDR1 is DFQATT, CDR2 SNEGSKA (reference sequence). Trimming pared 3 bases from V and 7 bases from J, leaving 12 bases between. In nucleotides, the CDR3 is TGCAGTGCTAGGGACGGCTTCGCTGAAAAACTGTTTTTT. It yields the protein CSARDGFAEKLFF.

V is TRBV7-2 and J is TRBJ2-2; TRBD2 matches 12 bases. V lost 6 bases to trimming and J lost 6 bases; unmatched junction nucleotides: 8. The CDR3 sequence is 16 residues long. In germline, CDR1 is SGHTA, CDR2 FQGNSA. The CDR3 loop is CASRFRLAGVSGELFF. DNA for the CDR3: TGTGCCAGCAGATTCAGACTAGCGGGAGTCTCCGGGGAGCTGTTTTTT.

The chain combines TRBV6-1 with TRBJ1-1, with 11 bases identical to TRBD1. The V gene end was trimmed by 6 bases and the J gene end by 3 bases; junction bases not matched to a gene: 12. Germline V gene data show CDR1 as MNHNS and CDR2 as SASEGT. The CDR3 runs 17 residues. Here the CDR3 reads CASSAMDRGRDHTEAFF. For the CDR3, the DNA is TGTGCCAGCAGCGCCATGGACAGGGGGCGAGACCACACTGAAGCTTTCTTT.

This clonotype turned up a few times. The J gene is TRBJ2-7, the V gene TRBV7-2; the D is unclear. The V and J ends lost 5 bases and 2 bases respectively, with 13 bases between them. The CDR3 is 14 amino acids. The germline CDR1 and CDR2 sequences are SGHTA and FQGNSA. CDR3 loop: CASSPIGQPYEQYF. CDR3 coding DNA: TGTGCCAGCAGCCCAATAGGGCAGCCCTACGAGCAGTACTTC.

This clonotype was counted a few times. The chain employs TRBV7-3 and TRBJ1-3; 10 bases align to TRBD1. Trimming removed 5 bases from V and 4 bases from J; junction bases left unmatched: 2. The CDR3 runs 14 residues. Germline V gene lookup returns CDR1 SGHTA and CDR2 FQGTGA. The DNA for the CDR3 is TGTGCCAGCAGCCCGGGACAGGGGGGAAACACCATATATTTT. It yields the protein CASSPGQGGNTIYF. The full variable domain, completed using reference TRBV7-3 and TRBJ1-3, is GAGVSQTPSNKVTEKGKYVELRCDPISGHTALYWYRQSLGQGPEFLIYFQGTGAADDSGLPNDRFFAVRPEGSVSTLKIQRTERGDSAVYLCASSPGQGGNTIYFGEGSWLTVV.

This clonotype was observed at least ten times. The chain has TRBV7-2 and TRBJ1-4; D ambiguous. V gave up 2 bases and J gave up 7 bases, with 8 bases separating them. The V gene's germline CDR1 is SGHTA and CDR2 FQGNSA. The CDR3 spans 13 residues. Here the CDR3 reads CASSLLGSEKLFF. For the CDR3, the DNA is TGTGCCAGCAGCTTATTGGGCAGTGAAAAACTGTTTTTT.

This clonotype was seen repeatedly, ten times or more. The chain recombines TRBV20-1 with TRBJ2-7, with 9 bases aligning to TRBD1. The CDR3 covers 14 residues. Trimming cost V 6 bases and J 0 bases; bases outside gene matches: 6. The germline CDR1 and CDR2 sequences are DFQATT and SNEGSKA (reference sequence). CDR3 in DNA: TGCAGTGCCTCCGGGACAGGGTCCTCCTACGAGCAGTACTTC. Residues: CSASGTGSSYEQYF.

This clonotype was found a few times. This chain joins TRBV11-2 and TRBJ2-7; D is perhaps TRBD1 (5 bases). Per germline, CDR1 SGHAT and CDR2 FQNNGV. The ends were cut back, 3 bases at V and 2 bases at J, with 17 bases in the middle. CDR3 length: 16 residues. CDR3 residues: CASSLAVRQPPYEQYF. The DNA of the CDR3 is TGTGCCAGCAGCTTGGCCGTGAGACAGCCGCCCTACGAGCAGTACTTC.

This clonotype was seen ten or more times. This rearrangement joins TRBV7-9 to TRBJ2-2; D possibly corresponds to TRBD2 (6 bases). Germline V gives CDR1 SEHNR, CDR2 FQNEAQ (reference sequence). V was trimmed by 3 bases and J by 3 bases, leaving 17 bases between them. The CDR3 loop spans 17 amino acids. CDR3 loop: CASSFGFGRIHTGELFF. CDR3 in DNA: TGTGCCAGCAGCTTCGGCTTTGGGAGGATCCACACCGGGGAGCTGTTTTTT. The variable domain in full, completed from reference TRBV7-9 and TRBJ2-2, reads DTGVSQNPRHKITKRGQNVTFRCDPISEHNRLYWYRQTLGQGPEFLTYFQNEAQLEKSRLLSDRFSAERPKGSFSTLEIQRTEQGDSAMYLCASSFGFGRIHTGELFFGEGSRLTVL.

This CDR3 is CASSISASGYEQYF. In DNA form, the CDR3 reads TGTGCCAGTAGTATATCCGCTAGCGGCTACGAGCAGTACTTC. This sequence joins TRBV19 and TRBJ2-7; the match to TRBD2 covers 7 bases. Germline CDR1 and CDR2: LNHDA and SQIVND (reference sequence). The J segment lost 3 bases and the V segment lost 2 bases, leaving 4 bases of the junction unmatched. CDR3 length: 14 amino acids.

The chain combines TRBV7-2 with TRBJ1-1; tentative D call: TRBD1 (6 bases). Per germline, CDR1 SGHTA and CDR2 FQGNSA. V was shortened by 5 bases and J by 4 bases, with 11 bases between the two germline ends. The CDR3 is 13 residues long. The CDR3 DNA is TGTGCCAGCAGCCAGGGGACGGCCACTGAAGCTTTCTTT. Protein product: CASSQGTATEAFF.

With respect to this clonotype: The junction departs from the called germline gene at one end, perhaps through a read error. The gene calls are TRBV7-2 and TRBJ1-1; no firm D call. The CDR3 is 13 residues long. CDR1 is SGHTA, CDR2 FQGNSA, per germline. CDR3 sequence: CARSLASAGEAFF. The DNA for the CDR3 is TGTGCCCGCAGCTTAGCGTCGGCGGGGGAAGCTTTCTTT.

The chain employs TRBV9 and TRBJ2-7, with unresolved D. CDR3 length: 13 amino acids. Germline V gene sequence: CDR1 SGDLS, CDR2 YYNGEE. V lost 6 bases, J lost 6 bases, and 16 bases lay in between. CDR3 sequence reads: CASKRTGEAEQYF. CDR3 DNA: TGTGCCAGCAAACGGACGGGCGAGGCCGAGCAGTACTTC. The variable domain in full, with the rest retrieved from reference TRBV9 and TRBJ2-7, is DSGVTQTPKHLITATGQRVTLRCSPRSGDLSVYWYQQSLDQGLQFLIQYYNGEERAKGNILERFSAQQFPDLHSELNLSSLELGDSALYFCASKRTGEAEQYFGPGTRLTVT.

This clonotype showed up just once. This chain uses TRBV3-1 with TRBJ2-7, with 13 nucleotides matching TRBD2. Per germline, CDR1 LGHDT and CDR2 YNNKEL (reference sequence). The CDR3 totals 22 residues. The V and J ends lost 2 bases and 0 bases, in that order; junction bases with no gene match: 19. The CDR3 coding sequence is TGTGCCAGCAGCCAACTGATGACCACCGGGACTAGCGGGACTCAAAGCTCCTACGAGCAGTACTTC. Its translation: CASSQLMTTGTSGTQSSYEQYF.